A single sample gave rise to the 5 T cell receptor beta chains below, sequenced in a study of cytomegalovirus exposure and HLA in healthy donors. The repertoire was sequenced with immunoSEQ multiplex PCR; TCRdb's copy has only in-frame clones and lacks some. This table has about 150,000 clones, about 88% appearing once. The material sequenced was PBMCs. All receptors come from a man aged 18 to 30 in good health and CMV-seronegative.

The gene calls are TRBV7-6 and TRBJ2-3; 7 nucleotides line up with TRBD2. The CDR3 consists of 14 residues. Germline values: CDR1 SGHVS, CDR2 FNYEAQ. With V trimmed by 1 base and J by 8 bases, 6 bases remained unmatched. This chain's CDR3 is CASSLDSGFSTQYF. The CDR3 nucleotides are TGTGCCAGCAGCTTAGATAGCGGGTTTAGTACGCAGTATTTT.

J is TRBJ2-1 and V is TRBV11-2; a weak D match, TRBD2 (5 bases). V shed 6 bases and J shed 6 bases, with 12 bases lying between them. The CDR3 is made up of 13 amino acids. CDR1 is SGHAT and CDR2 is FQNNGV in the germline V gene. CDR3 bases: TGTGCCAGCAGGGCCGGGGTCCTCAATGAGCAGTTCTTC. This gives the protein CASRAGVLNEQFF.

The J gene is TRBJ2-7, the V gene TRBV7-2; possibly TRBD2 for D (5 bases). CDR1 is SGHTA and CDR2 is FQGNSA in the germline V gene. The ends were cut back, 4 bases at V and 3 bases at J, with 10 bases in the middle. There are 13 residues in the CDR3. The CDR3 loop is CASSYPRGYEQYF. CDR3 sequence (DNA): TGTGCCAGCAGCTATCCCCGGGGCTACGAGCAGTACTTC.

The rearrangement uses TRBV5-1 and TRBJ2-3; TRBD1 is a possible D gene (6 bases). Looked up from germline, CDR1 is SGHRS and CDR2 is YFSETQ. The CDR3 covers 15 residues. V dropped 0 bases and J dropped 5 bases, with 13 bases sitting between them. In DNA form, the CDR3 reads TGCGCCAGCAGCTTGGCTCGGGACACAAGAGATACGCAGTATTTT. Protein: CASSLARDTRDTQYF.

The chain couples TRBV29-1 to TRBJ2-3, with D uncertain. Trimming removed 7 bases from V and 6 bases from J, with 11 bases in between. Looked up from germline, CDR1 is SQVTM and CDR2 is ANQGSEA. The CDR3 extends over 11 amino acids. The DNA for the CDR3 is TGCAGCGGCCACTTTTTGGATACGCAGTATTTT. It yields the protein CSGHFLDTQYF.